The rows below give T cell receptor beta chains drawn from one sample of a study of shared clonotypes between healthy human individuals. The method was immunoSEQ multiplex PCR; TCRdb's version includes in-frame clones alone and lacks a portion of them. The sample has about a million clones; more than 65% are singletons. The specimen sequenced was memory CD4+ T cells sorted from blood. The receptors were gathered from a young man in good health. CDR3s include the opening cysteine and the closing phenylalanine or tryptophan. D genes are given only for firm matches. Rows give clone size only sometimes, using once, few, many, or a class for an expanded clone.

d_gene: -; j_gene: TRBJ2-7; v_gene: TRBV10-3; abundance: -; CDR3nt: TGTGCCATAGGGAGTCTCTCTAGCTCCTACGAGCAGTACTTC; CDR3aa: CAIGSLSSSYEQYF
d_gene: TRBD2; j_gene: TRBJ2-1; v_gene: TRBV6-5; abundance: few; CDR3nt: TGTGCCAGCAGTTACGGACTAGCGGGAGTAGGGAATGAGCAGTTCTTC; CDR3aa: CASSYGLAGVGNEQFF
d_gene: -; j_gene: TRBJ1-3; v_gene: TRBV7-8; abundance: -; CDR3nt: TGTGCCAGCAGCTTAGGATCGGGGAAAAGGGGAAACACCATATATTTT; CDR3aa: CASSLGSGKRGNTIYF
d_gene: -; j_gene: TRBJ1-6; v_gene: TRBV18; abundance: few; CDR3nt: TGTGCCAGCTCACCAACAGGGCAGGATTCACCCCTCCACTTT; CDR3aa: CASSPTGQDSPLHF
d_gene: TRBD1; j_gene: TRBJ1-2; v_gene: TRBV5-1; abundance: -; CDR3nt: TGCGCCAGCAGCTTATTGACAGGGGTGGGCGGCTACACCTTC; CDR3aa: CASSLLTGVGGYTF
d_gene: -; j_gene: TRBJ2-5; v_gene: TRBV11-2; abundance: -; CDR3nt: TGTGCCAGCAGCTTAGATGGGTCCCGGGGAGAGACCCAGTACTTC; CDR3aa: CASSLDGSRGETQYF
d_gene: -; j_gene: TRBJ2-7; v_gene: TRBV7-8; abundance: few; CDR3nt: TGTGCCAGCAGCTACACGACCTCTACCACATACGAGCAGTACTTC; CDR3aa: CASSYTTSTTYEQYF
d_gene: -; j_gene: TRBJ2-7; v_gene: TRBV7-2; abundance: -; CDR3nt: TGTGCCAGCAGCTTAGGAGCGTACGAGCAGTACTTC; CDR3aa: CASSLGAYEQYF
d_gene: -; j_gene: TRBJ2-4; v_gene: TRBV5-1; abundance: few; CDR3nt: TGCGCCAGCAGCTTGTTGGTCGGGTCATTCAAAAACATTCAGTACTTC; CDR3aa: CASSLLVGSFKNIQYF
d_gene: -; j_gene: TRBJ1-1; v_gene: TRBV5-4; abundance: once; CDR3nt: TGTGCCAGCAGCTTGGGGAATAATGTGGTGAGCACTGAAGCTTTCTTT; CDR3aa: CASSLGNNVVSTEAFF
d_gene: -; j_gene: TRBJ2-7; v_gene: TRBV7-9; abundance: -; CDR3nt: TGTGCCAGCAGCTTAGCCGGATCTCCTTACGAGCAGTACTTC; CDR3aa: CASSLAGSPYEQYF
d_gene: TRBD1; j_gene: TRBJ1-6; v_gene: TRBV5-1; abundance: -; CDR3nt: TGCGCCAGCAGCCGCGAGGGACAGTATAATTCACCCCTCCACTTT; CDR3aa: CASSREGQYNSPLHF
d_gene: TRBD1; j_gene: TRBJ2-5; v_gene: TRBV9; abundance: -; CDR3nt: TGTGCCAGCAGCGGGACAGGGCAAGAGACCCAGTACTTC; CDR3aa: CASSGTGQETQYF
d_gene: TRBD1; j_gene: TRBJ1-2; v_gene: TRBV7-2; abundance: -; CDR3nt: TGTGCCAGCAGACCCGCCGGGACAGGGTACGGCTACACCTTC; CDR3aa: CASRPAGTGYGYTF
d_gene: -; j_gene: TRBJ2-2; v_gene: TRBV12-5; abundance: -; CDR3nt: TGTGCTAGTGGTCCCCAACCGACAGGCAAGGACACCGGGGAGCTGTTTTTT; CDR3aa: CASGPQPTGKDTGELFF
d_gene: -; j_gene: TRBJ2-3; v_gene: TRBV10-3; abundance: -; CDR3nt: TGTGCCATCGGAGCAACGGCGGATACGCAGTATTTT; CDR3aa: CAIGATADTQYF
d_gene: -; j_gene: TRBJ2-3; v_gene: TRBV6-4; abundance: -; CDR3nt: TGTGCCAGCCCCGAACCGGGGGTGGCAGATACGCAGTATTTT; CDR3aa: CASPEPGVADTQYF